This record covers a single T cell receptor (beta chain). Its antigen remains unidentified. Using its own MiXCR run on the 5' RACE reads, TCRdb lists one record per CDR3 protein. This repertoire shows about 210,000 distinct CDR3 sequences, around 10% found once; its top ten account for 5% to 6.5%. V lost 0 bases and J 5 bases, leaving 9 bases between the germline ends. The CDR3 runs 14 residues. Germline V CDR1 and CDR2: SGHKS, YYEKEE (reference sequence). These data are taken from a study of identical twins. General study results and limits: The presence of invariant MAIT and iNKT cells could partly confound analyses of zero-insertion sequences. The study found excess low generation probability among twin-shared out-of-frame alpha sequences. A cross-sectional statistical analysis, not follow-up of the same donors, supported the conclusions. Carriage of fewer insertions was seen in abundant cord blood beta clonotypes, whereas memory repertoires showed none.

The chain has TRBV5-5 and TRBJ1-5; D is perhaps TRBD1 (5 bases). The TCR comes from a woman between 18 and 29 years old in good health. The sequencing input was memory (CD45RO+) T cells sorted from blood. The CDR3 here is CASSLERGYQPQHF. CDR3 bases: TGTGCCAGCAGCTTGGAGAGGGGATATCAGCCCCAGCATTTT.